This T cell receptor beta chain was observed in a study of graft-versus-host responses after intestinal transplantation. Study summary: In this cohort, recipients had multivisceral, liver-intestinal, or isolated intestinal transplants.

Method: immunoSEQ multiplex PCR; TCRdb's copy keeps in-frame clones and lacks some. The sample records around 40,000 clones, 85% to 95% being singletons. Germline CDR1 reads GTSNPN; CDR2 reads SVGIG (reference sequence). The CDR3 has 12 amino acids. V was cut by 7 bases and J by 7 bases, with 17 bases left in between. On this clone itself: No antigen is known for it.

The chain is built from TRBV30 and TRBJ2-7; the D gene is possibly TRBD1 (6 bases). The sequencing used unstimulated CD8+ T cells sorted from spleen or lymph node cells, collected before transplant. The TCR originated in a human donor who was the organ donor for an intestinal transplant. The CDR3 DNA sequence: TGTGCCTCGGACAGAGGAGCTTTAGAGCAGTACTTC. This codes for CASDRGALEQYF.